Shown below are 29 T cell receptor beta chains from a single sample sequenced in a study of cytomegalovirus exposure and HLA in healthy donors (dated by TCRdb to about 2017). Library preparation employed the immunoSEQ multiplex PCR assay. For the multiplex PCR, a mixture combining 60 forward primers for TCR Vbeta segments and 13 reverse primers for TCR Jbeta segments was used. Imported from immuneACCESS, the table was reduced by TCRdb to in-frame sequences with V and J called. These copies leave out some clones; in studies compared against another copy, an unresolved V gene accounts for under half, and the cause of the remainder is not known. The table for this sample lists under 150,000 clones; under 85% of them were counted only once. The top ten constitute around 1.7% of the sample. Sequencing used PBMCs. The receptors shown here come from a boy aged 5-17 years in good health and CMV-seronegative.

This rearrangement joins TRBV7-6 to TRBJ1-6; D call uncertain. The CDR3 totals 14 residues. The germline V and J ends were trimmed by 3 bases and 5 bases, with 8 bases remaining between them. Germline assignment: CDR1 SGHVS and CDR2 FNYEAQ. The CDR3 DNA sequence: TGTGCCAGCAGCTTGGGCGGGGATAATTCACCCCTCCACTTT. Translation gives CASSLGGDNSPLHF.

A single count supports this clone. The rearrangement links TRBV30 to TRBJ2-1, with 7 bases matching TRBD2. Germline V gene sequence: CDR1 GTSNPN, CDR2 SVGIG (reference sequence). The V gene end was trimmed by 1 base and the J gene end by 7 bases; junction bases not matched to a gene: 7. The CDR3 covers 14 residues. The CDR3 nucleotides read TGTGCCTGGAGTGCGACTAGCCCCGGGAATGAGCAGTTCTTC. Its translation is CAWSATSPGNEQFF.

This clone has only one observation. The V and J genes are TRBV6-6 and TRBJ1-2; TRBD1 matches at 10 bases. Looked up from germline, CDR1 is MNHNY and CDR2 is SVGAGI (reference sequence). V lost 4 bases and J lost 8; bases outside the gene matches: 4. This CDR3 region has 13 residues. The CDR3 is CASSFGQGGGYTF. In DNA, the CDR3 is TGTGCCAGCAGTTTTGGACAGGGGGGAGGCTACACCTTC.

The rearrangement joins TRBV7-2 to TRBJ2-7; maybe TRBD1 (6 bases). V lost 1 base and J lost 6, with 13 bases in between. CDR3 length: 14 amino acids. CDR1 is SGHTA, CDR2 FQGNSA, per germline. CDR3 sequence (DNA): TGTGCCAGCAGCTTAGACAGGGATTTCTCCGAGCAGTACTTC. Translating gives CASSLDRDFSEQYF.

The chain carries TRBV19 and TRBJ2-7, with TRBD2 matching over 14 bases. CDR1 is LNHDA and CDR2 is SQIVND in the germline V gene (reference sequence). This CDR3 region has 16 residues. V was pared by 4 bases and J by 2 bases, with 4 bases of the junction left unmatched. Here the CDR3 reads CASSSATSGGAYEQYF. The CDR3 region has the DNA TGTGCCAGTAGTAGCGCGACTAGCGGGGGGGCCTACGAGCAGTACTTC. Full variable domain (rest looked up from reference TRBV19 and TRBJ2-7): DGGITQSPKYLFRKEGQNVTLSCEQNLNHDAMYWYRQDPGQGLRLIYYSQIVNDFQKGDIAEGYSVSREKKESFPLTVTSAQKNPTAFYLCASSSATSGGAYEQYFGPGTRLTVT.

The DNA of the CDR3 is TGTGCCAGCAGTTTATTGCCGGACAGGGAGTATGGCTACACCTTC. It translates to CASSLLPDREYGYTF. The chain combines TRBV27 with TRBJ1-2; 8 nucleotides align to TRBD1. Germline trimming cut 1 base from V and 5 bases from J; bases unmatched to any gene: 6. Germline values: CDR1 MNHEY, CDR2 SMNVEV (reference sequence). This CDR3 has 15 residues.

The chain employs TRBV5-4 and TRBJ1-1; D not certain. The CDR3 runs to 14 residues. Germline V CDR1 and CDR2: SGHNT, YYREEE (reference sequence). Trimming cost V 1 base and J 4 bases, with 11 bases left between them. The CDR3 is CASSLRGPGTEAFF. The DNA of the CDR3 is TGTGCCAGCAGCTTGCGGGGTCCGGGCACTGAAGCTTTCTTT. The full variable domain, with the rest looked up from reference TRBV5-4 and TRBJ1-1, is ETGVTQSPTHLIKTRGQQVTLRCSSQSGHNTVSWYQQALGQGPQFIFQYYREEENGRGNFPPRFSGLQFPNYSSELNVNALELDDSALYLCASSLRGPGTEAFFGQGTRLTVV.

The rearrangement uses TRBV7-9 and TRBJ2-7; 7 positions match TRBD2. This CDR3 spans 12 amino acids. Germline V gene data show CDR1 as SEHNR and CDR2 as FQNEAQ (reference sequence). V was pared by 5 bases and J by 5 bases, with 3 bases of the junction left unmatched. This CDR3 is CASSQGGDEQYF. CDR3 DNA sequence: TGTGCCAGCAGCCAGGGAGGGGACGAGCAGTACTTC. Based on the CDR3 plus reference TRBV7-9 and TRBJ2-7, the full variable domain is DTGVSQNPRHKITKRGQNVTFRCDPISEHNRLYWYRQTLGQGPEFLTYFQNEAQLEKSRLLSDRFSAERPKGSFSTLEIQRTEQGDSAMYLCASSQGGDEQYFGPGTRLTVT.

The chain couples TRBV4-1 to TRBJ2-5; 13 nucleotides align to TRBD2. CDR1 MGHRA and CDR2 YSYEKL come from the germline V gene. There are 17 residues in the CDR3. The V gene end was trimmed by 1 base and the J gene end by 5 bases; junction bases not matched to a gene: 7. CDR3 in amino acids: CASSQAGTSGVGETQYF. The CDR3 nucleotides read TGCGCCAGCAGCCAAGCCGGGACTAGCGGGGTCGGGGAGACCCAGTACTTC.

This chain uses TRBV27 with TRBJ2-7; 10 nucleotides match TRBD2. The germline V gene encodes CDR1 MNHEY and CDR2 SMNVEV (reference sequence). This CDR3 has 14 amino acids. Trimming took 5 bases from V and 0 from J; bases not matched to a gene: 1. Written as DNA, the CDR3 is TGTGCCAGCAGTCCTAGCGGGAGCTCCTACGAGCAGTACTTC. Translating gives CASSPSGSSYEQYF.

The chain uses TRBV27 and TRBJ2-2; 13 bases map to TRBD2. The germline V gene has CDR1 MNHEY and CDR2 SMNVEV (reference sequence). The trim removed 5 bases at V and 8 bases at J, leaving 8 bases unmatched. CDR3 size: 16 residues. CDR3 sequence: CASSPGTSGIYGELFF. The CDR3 DNA reads as TGTGCCAGCAGTCCTGGGACTAGCGGGATATATGGGGAGCTGTTTTTT.

The chain links TRBV11-3 to TRBJ2-2; maybe TRBD2 (7 bases). The germline gives CDR1 SGHNT, CDR2 YENEEA. V dropped 5 bases and J dropped 3 bases, with 16 bases sitting between them. The CDR3 consists of 16 residues. In DNA, the CDR3 is TGTGCCAGCAGCCCAGGGGCGGGGGCTGACACCGGGGAGCTGTTTTTT. This encodes CASSPGAGADTGELFF.

V and J are TRBV9 and TRBJ2-6, with D hard to call. CDR1 is SGDLS, CDR2 YYNGEE, per germline. V dropped 0 bases and J dropped 4 bases, with 14 bases sitting between them. The CDR3 has 17 amino acids. The DNA for the CDR3 is TGTGCCAGCAGCGTAGCTAAGTCCCCAACCGGGGCCAACGTCCTGACTTTC. It is translated as CASSVAKSPTGANVLTF.

J is TRBJ1-6 and V is TRBV6-1; 8 bases agree with TRBD1. From germline, CDR1 is MNHNS and CDR2 SASEGT. J lost 15 bases, V lost 3 bases, and 4 bases had no gene match. The CDR3 covers 12 residues. DNA of the CDR3: TGTGCCAGCAGTGAGACAGGGGCAAGCCTCCACTTT. Translating gives CASSETGASLHF.

The V gene is TRBV5-1, the J gene TRBJ1-6; tentatively, D is TRBD1 (5 bases). V lost 5 bases and J lost 9, with 21 bases in between. Germline-derived CDR1 and CDR2 are SGHRS and YFSETQ. The CDR3 is 16 amino acids. The DNA of the CDR3 is TGCGCCAGCAGAAATTACCCAGGGTCAGTTGGTTCACCCCTCCACTTT. Translated: CASRNYPGSVGSPLHF. The variable domain in full, completed from reference TRBV5-1 and TRBJ1-6, reads KAGVTQTPRYLIKTRGQQVTLSCSPISGHRSVSWYQQTPGQGLQFLFEYFSETQRNKGNFPGRFSGRQFSNSRSEMNVSTLELGDSALYLCASRNYPGSVGSPLHFGNGTRLTVT.

The chain employs TRBV11-2 and TRBJ2-7; 8 bases map to TRBD2. CDR1 and CDR2 (germline): SGHAT, FQNNGV. The CDR3 is 15 amino acids. The V gene end was trimmed by 4 bases and the J gene end by 5 bases; junction bases not matched to a gene: 10. The CDR3 loop reads CASSYNSGTSDEQYF. Here the CDR3 DNA reads TGTGCCAGCAGCTATAATTCCGGGACTAGTGACGAGCAGTACTTC. The full variable domain, in which reference TRBV11-2 and TRBJ2-7 provide the parts outside the CDR3, is EAGVAQSPRYKIIEKRQSVAFWCNPISGHATLYWYQQILGQGPKLLIQFQNNGVVDDSQLPKDRFSAERLKGVDSTLKIQPAKLEDSAVYLCASSYNSGTSDEQYFGPGTRLTVT.

This chain uses TRBV19 with TRBJ2-5; tentative D call: TRBD1 (6 bases). Trimming took off 6 bases at V and 2 bases at J, with 16 bases between the two ends. The CDR3 has 15 residues. Germline values: CDR1 LNHDA, CDR2 SQIVND (reference sequence). The CDR3 nucleotides are TGTGCCAGTAGCCTAGGGGGATCGGGACAAGAGACCCAGTACTTC. This translates into CASSLGGSGQETQYF.

The chain employs TRBV5-5 and TRBJ1-3; no reliable D call. Germline CDR1 and CDR2: SGHKS and YYEKEE (reference sequence). CDR3 length: 16 amino acids. Between the trimmed V and J ends, which lost 3 bases and 0 bases, there was a span of 13 bases. Written as DNA, the CDR3 is TGTGCCAGCAGCTCGGGGAGAGTGAGCTCTGGAAACACCATATATTTT. Encoded protein: CASSSGRVSSGNTIYF.

This clone was seen just once. The chain uses TRBV27 and TRBJ2-3; 12 bases fit TRBD2. This CDR3 contains 15 residues. The V segment lost 5 bases and the J segment 2 bases; nucleotides outside the gene matches: 2. Germline V gene lookup returns CDR1 MNHEY and CDR2 SMNVEV (reference sequence). In DNA, the CDR3 is TGTGCCAGCAGTGGACTAGCGGGAAACACAGATACGCAGTATTTT. Its translation is CASSGLAGNTDTQYF.

J is TRBJ2-7 and V is TRBV5-1; no firm D call. Between the trimmed V and J ends, which lost 5 bases and 0 bases, there was a span of 9 bases. Germline V gene data show CDR1 as SGHRS and CDR2 as YFSETQ. There are 13 residues in the CDR3. CDR3 loop: CASSERSSYEQYF. CDR3 nucleotide sequence: TGCGCCAGCAGTGAAAGGAGCTCCTACGAGCAGTACTTC.

Here the CDR3 DNA reads TGTGCCAGCTCACCCCAGGAGGGAGATACGCAGTATTTT. Translation gives CASSPQEGDTQYF. This chain joins TRBV18 and TRBJ2-3; D is possibly TRBD2 (6 bases). CDR1 is KGHSH, CDR2 LQKENI, per germline. CDR3 size: 13 residues. V dropped 3 bases and J dropped 5 bases, with 9 bases sitting between them.

The V and J genes are TRBV5-1 and TRBJ2-5; 10 positions match TRBD1. The end of the DNA fits TRBJ2-7 better, so the J call may be wrong. The CDR3 extends over 15 amino acids. CDR1 is SGHRS, CDR2 YFSETQ, per germline. The CDR3 sequence is CASSLGQGAFYEQYF. In nucleotides, the CDR3 is TGCGCCAGCAGCTTGGGACAGGGGGCGTTCTACGAGCAGTACTTC.

The chain is built from TRBV5-4 and TRBJ2-5; perhaps TRBD1 as D (6 bases). Trimming stripped 0 bases from V and 4 bases from J, with 19 bases between. Germline V CDR1 and CDR2: SGHNT, YYREEE (reference sequence). The CDR3 spans 17 residues. DNA of the CDR3: TGTGCCAGCAGCTTGGCCGGAGGTCAGGGGCAAGGAGAGACCCAGTACTTC. Translated: CASSLAGGQGQGETQYF. The variable domain in full, with the rest retrieved from reference TRBV5-4 and TRBJ2-5, is ETGVTQSPTHLIKTRGQQVTLRCSSQSGHNTVSWYQQALGQGPQFIFQYYREEENGRGNFPPRFSGLQFPNYSSELNVNALELDDSALYLCASSLAGGQGQGETQYFGPGTRLLVL.

V is TRBV4-3 and J is TRBJ2-2, with 7 bases fitting TRBD1. The junction had 9 bases not matched to a gene; V was cut back by 4 bases and J by 7 bases. The CDR3 spans 15 residues. CDR1 LGHNA and CDR2 YSLEER come from the germline V gene. The CDR3 spells CASSREGGLGGELFF. DNA of the CDR3: TGCGCCAGCAGCCGGGAAGGGGGCCTTGGCGGGGAGCTGTTTTTT.

The J gene is TRBJ1-2, the V gene TRBV6-5; TRBD1 aligns across 7 bases. V was clipped by 6 bases and J by 4 bases; unmatched bases: 5. CDR3 length: 13 amino acids. From germline, CDR1 is MNHEY and CDR2 SVGAGI. CDR3 coding DNA: TGTGCCAGCAGGCCGACAGGGCTCTATGGCTACACCTTC. It yields the protein CASRPTGLYGYTF.

This chain links TRBV7-9 with TRBJ2-3, with D tentatively TRBD2 (5 bases). This CDR3 region has 15 residues. Germline-derived CDR1 and CDR2 are SEHNR and FQNEAQ (reference sequence). Trimming pared 1 base from V and 3 bases from J, leaving 11 bases between. The CDR3 DNA is TGTGCCAGCAGCTTAGAGAGGGTCGGGACAGATACGCAGTATTTT. Translation: CASSLERVGTDTQYF.

The genes are TRBV5-1 and TRBJ2-1; 9 positions agree with TRBD1. This CDR3 is 14 amino acids long. Germline assignment: CDR1 SGHRS and CDR2 YFSETQ. Trimming cost V 2 bases and J 7 bases; bases outside gene matches: 4. CDR3 bases: TGCGCCAGCAGCTTCTGGACAGGGGAAAATGAGCAGTTCTTC. Its translation: CASSFWTGENEQFF.

The chain is built from TRBV7-8 and TRBJ2-4, with a possible D match to TRBD2 (6 bases). The germline CDR1 and CDR2 sequences are SGHVS and FQNEAQ. Deletions cut 0 bases from V and 8 bases from J, with 20 bases between. The CDR3 consists of 17 residues. CDR3 region: CASSLALLAADQDIQYF. The CDR3 DNA is TGTGCCAGCAGCTTAGCCCTACTAGCTGCTGATCAAGACATTCAGTACTTC.

The chain links TRBV7-6 to TRBJ2-1, with 7 bases matching TRBD2. V lost 2 bases, J lost 8 bases, and 9 bases stayed unmatched. CDR3 size: 15 residues. Germline V gene data show CDR1 as SGHVS and CDR2 as FNYEAQ. CDR3 residues: CASSLRLARMDEQFF. The CDR3 bases are TGTGCCAGCAGCTTAAGACTAGCTAGAATGGATGAGCAGTTCTTC. The complete variable domain, with remaining parts taken from reference TRBV7-6 and TRBJ2-1, reads GAGVSQSPRYKVTKRGQDVALRCDPISGHVSLYWYRQALGQGPEFLTYFNYEAQQDKSGLPNDRFSAERPEGSISTLTIQRTEQRDSAMYRCASSLRLARMDEQFFGPGTRLTVL.